One and the same sample provided the 8 T cell receptor beta chains below, sequenced in a study of blood T cell repertoires in COVID-19. Clones were read by immunoSEQ multiplex PCR, and TCRdb kept only the in-frame ones, dropping some. The table includes about 78,000 clones, around nine tenths detected once. Input material: peripheral blood. The receptors were gathered from a woman aged 55-70 years with acute or convalescent COVID-19.

This clone turned up a few times. The CDR3 coding sequence is TGTGCCAGCTCGGAACAGCCTAACACTGAAGCTTTCTTT. It encodes CASSEQPNTEAFF. The genes are TRBV7-3 and TRBJ1-1; D call uncertain. CDR1 SGHTA and CDR2 FQGTGA come from the germline V gene. CDR3 length equals 13 residues. The ends were cut back, 8 bases at V and 2 bases at J, with 12 bases in the middle.

This chain joins TRBV5-1 and TRBJ1-1, with a tentative D call TRBD1 (5 bases). Germline values: CDR1 SGHRS, CDR2 YFSETQ. V was pared by 1 base and J by 11 bases, with 18 bases between. The CDR3 loop spans 14 amino acids. The CDR3 reads CASSLPLDGGEAFF. As DNA, the CDR3 is TGCGCCAGCAGCTTGCCCCTGGATGGGGGGGAGGCTTTCTTT.

This clone was counted between two and nine times. The chain employs TRBV4-3 and TRBJ2-7, with D perhaps matching TRBD2 (7 bases). The V gene lost 1 base and the J gene lost 4 bases, with 14 bases spanning the gap. The CDR3 spans 15 residues. CDR1 is LGHNA, CDR2 YSLEER, per germline. CDR3 sequence (DNA): TGCGCCAGCAGCCAAGGGTTGGGGGGGCATTACGAGCAGTACTTC. Translated: CASSQGLGGHYEQYF.

The chain employs TRBV6-6 and TRBJ1-5; 7 bases line up with TRBD1. CDR3 length: 13 amino acids. The germline gives CDR1 MNHNY, CDR2 SVGAGI (reference sequence). Unmatched junction bases numbered 4, after V lost 8 bases and J lost 3 bases. The CDR3 DNA sequence: TGTGCCAGCGAACAGGGGAACAATCAGCCCCAGCATTTT. Its protein product is CASEQGNNQPQHF.

The J gene is TRBJ2-2, the V gene TRBV5-1; 7 nucleotides agree with TRBD2. CDR3 length: 15 amino acids. V shed 1 base and J 7 bases; nucleotides not matched to a gene: 7. Germline V gene lookup returns CDR1 SGHRS and CDR2 YFSETQ. As DNA, the CDR3 is TGCGCCAGCAGCTTGTCAGCGGGGTTTGGCGGGGAGCTGTTTTTT. The encoded protein is CASSLSAGFGGELFF. The full variable domain, with the rest looked up from reference TRBV5-1 and TRBJ2-2, is KAGVTQTPRYLIKTRGQQVTLSCSPISGHRSVSWYQQTPGQGLQFLFEYFSETQRNKGNFPGRFSGRQFSNSRSEMNVSTLELGDSALYLCASSLSAGFGGELFFGEGSRLTVL.

The chain employs TRBV29-1 and TRBJ1-2, with D perhaps matching TRBD1 (5 bases). Germline V gives CDR1 SQVTM, CDR2 ANQGSEA. V was shortened by 0 bases and J by 0 bases, with 8 bases between the two germline ends. The CDR3 spans 14 residues. The CDR3 DNA reads as TGCAGCGTTGAAGAAGGGGTAGCTAACTATGGCTACACCTTC. Translated, it gives CSVEEGVANYGYTF.

The V and J genes are TRBV12-3 or TRBV12-4 and TRBJ1-1, with 8 bases fitting TRBD1. This CDR3 contains 13 residues. J was trimmed by 11 bases and V by 0 bases; bases with no gene match: 5. The CDR3 region is CASSLAFQGAAFF. The CDR3 region has the DNA TGTGCCAGCAGTTTAGCGTTCCAGGGGGCGGCTTTCTTT.

This clone was detected a few times. This sequence joins TRBV2 and TRBJ2-1, with D tentatively TRBD2 (6 bases). Germline CDR1 reads SNHLY; CDR2 reads FYNNEI. With 9 bases removed from V and 9 bases from J, the gap between germline ends came to 21 bases. This CDR3 is 14 amino acids long. Here the CDR3 reads CARGGRSHKGEQFF. CDR3 in DNA: TGTGCCAGGGGGGGTCGCTCACATAAAGGTGAGCAGTTCTTC.